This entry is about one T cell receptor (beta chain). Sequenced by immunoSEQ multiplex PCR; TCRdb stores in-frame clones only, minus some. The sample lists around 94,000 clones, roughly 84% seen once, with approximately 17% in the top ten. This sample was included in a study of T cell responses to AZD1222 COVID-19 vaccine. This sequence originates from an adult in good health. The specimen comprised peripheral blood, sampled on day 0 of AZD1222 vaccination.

CDR3 residues: CSVARSGTEFKQYF. In DNA, the CDR3 is TGCAGCGTGGCGAGATCCGGGACCGAGTTCAAGCAGTACTTC. V is TRBV29-1 and J is TRBJ2-7, with D tentatively TRBD1 or TRBD2 (5 bases each). Germline CDR1 SQVTM, CDR2 ANQGSEA. The CDR3 contains 14 residues. Between the trimmed V and J ends, which lost 6 bases and 8 bases, there was a span of 23 bases.